One T cell receptor (beta chain) is described in this entry. Its specificity is unknown. Per the germline V gene, CDR1 is WSHSY and CDR2 is SAAADI. The CDR3 consists of 17 residues. The V and J ends lost 2 bases and 1 base, in that order; junction bases with no gene match: 4. In making TCR beta libraries, quantitative 5'-RACE with molecular barcodes was used. Via MiXCR, TCRdb re-called the 5' RACE reads, giving one row per CDR3 protein. The sample contains 350,000 to 450,000 distinct CDR3 sequences, approximately 20% of which appear only once. The entry originates in a study of CD8 T cells in ankylosing spondylitis. Notes on the study in general: Some motif variants had been reported before (in reactive arthritis synovial fluid and blood). Reportedly, matched ankylosing spondylitis synovial fluid was significantly enriched for disease-linked clones.

The chain employs TRBV10-2 and TRBJ2-5; 13 nucleotides line up with TRBD2. This TCR came from a male donor with ankylosing spondylitis or in good health (not recorded which). The material sequenced was blood, either unsorted or a sorted T cell fraction (not recorded which). The DNA for the CDR3 is TGCGCCAGCAGTGAGGGACTAGCGGGGGTCTTCCAAGAGACCCAGTACTTC. The encoded protein is CASSEGLAGVFQETQYF.